The rows below give T cell receptor beta chains drawn from one sample of a study of response to subunit inactivated influenza vaccine. From the RT-PCR reads, TCRdb called clonotypes with MiXCR, one entry per CDR3 protein. The sample lists almost 600,000 distinct CDR3 sequences, 14% occurring once. Material: PBMCs from blood, obtained 12 days after vaccination. These receptors were collected from a man aged 45-65 years who received an inactivated influenza vaccine. Each CDR3 is given without its conserved first and last residue. Each record gives: J gene, V gene, CDR3 protein.

J gene: TRBJ2-1; V gene: TRBV12-3/TRBV12-4; CDR3 protein: ASSPRGAGGNYNEQF
J gene: TRBJ1-1; V gene: TRBV15; CDR3 protein: AKEGGGVGEAF
J gene: TRBJ2-3; V gene: TRBV28; CDR3 protein: ASSRGLGRDTQY
J gene: TRBJ2-1; V gene: TRBV29-1; CDR3 protein: SAEKQGGNEQF
J gene: TRBJ2-7; V gene: TRBV2; CDR3 protein: ASSEGWPGGSSSYEQY
J gene: TRBJ1-5; V gene: TRBV6-2/TRBV6-3; CDR3 protein: ASRPHSGQGYSNQPQH
J gene: TRBJ1-1; V gene: TRBV20-1; CDR3 protein: SARVPGGRGTEAF
J gene: TRBJ1-5; V gene: TRBV20-1; CDR3 protein: SARTGSVGNQPQH
J gene: TRBJ2-7; V gene: TRBV6-2/TRBV6-3; CDR3 protein: ASSYPAVGYEQY
J gene: TRBJ2-1; V gene: TRBV27; CDR3 protein: ASGRAPNEQF
J gene: TRBJ2-7; V gene: TRBV20-1; CDR3 protein: SAREVGVSNEQY
J gene: TRBJ1-3; V gene: TRBV4-3; CDR3 protein: ASSQEAAHSGNTIY
J gene: TRBJ2-2; V gene: TRBV3-1; CDR3 protein: ASSPGTGRWNTGELF
J gene: TRBJ2-3; V gene: TRBV29-1; CDR3 protein: SVVGAGRSTDTQY
J gene: TRBJ2-5; V gene: TRBV7-2; CDR3 protein: ASSPYPGETQY
J gene: TRBJ2-1; V gene: TRBV12-3/TRBV12-4; CDR3 protein: ASSSAGPGQF
J gene: TRBJ1-1; V gene: TRBV29-1; CDR3 protein: SGGLNTEAF
J gene: TRBJ2-7; V gene: TRBV5-6; CDR3 protein: ASSLTKQGLYEQY
J gene: TRBJ2-7; V gene: TRBV20-1; CDR3 protein: SARDLSGGYSYEQY
J gene: TRBJ1-5; V gene: TRBV12-3/TRBV12-4; CDR3 protein: ASSRGQAVWEPQH
J gene: TRBJ2-1; V gene: TRBV7-2; CDR3 protein: ASSSHLAGGQF
J gene: TRBJ2-7; V gene: TRBV6-5; CDR3 protein: ASSYSSSRADEQY
J gene: TRBJ2-7; V gene: TRBV2; CDR3 protein: ASSEYAEQY
J gene: TRBJ2-7; V gene: TRBV7-9; CDR3 protein: ASSFAPGAPYEQY
J gene: TRBJ2-5; V gene: TRBV20-1; CDR3 protein: SATQGTGVSSQY
J gene: TRBJ2-2; V gene: TRBV20-1; CDR3 protein: STDRQTSGFGELF
J gene: TRBJ2-2; V gene: TRBV3-1; CDR3 protein: ASSQDRSGSSMVGELF
J gene: TRBJ2-5; V gene: TRBV25-1; CDR3 protein: ASSERGHQETQY
J gene: TRBJ2-5; V gene: TRBV7-2; CDR3 protein: ASSLTTGAATQY
J gene: TRBJ2-1; V gene: TRBV11-1; CDR3 protein: ASSSGLAGGRPYNEQF
J gene: TRBJ2-1; V gene: TRBV9; CDR3 protein: ASSALGQGALGPYNEQF
J gene: TRBJ2-7; V gene: TRBV7-9; CDR3 protein: ASSNTGIEQY
J gene: TRBJ2-7; V gene: TRBV27; CDR3 protein: ATEPIGRAGEQY
J gene: TRBJ1-1; V gene: TRBV20-1; CDR3 protein: SARGQLMNTEAF
J gene: TRBJ2-7; V gene: TRBV20-1; CDR3 protein: SAPLGAAGPYEQY
J gene: TRBJ2-7; V gene: TRBV7-9; CDR3 protein: ASSPPGLARTYEQY
J gene: TRBJ2-3; V gene: TRBV5-1; CDR3 protein: ASSLGDRASDTQY
J gene: TRBJ2-7; V gene: TRBV6-2/TRBV6-3; CDR3 protein: ASGYYYEQY
J gene: TRBJ2-1; V gene: TRBV2; CDR3 protein: ASSGGGRYNEQF
J gene: TRBJ2-1; V gene: TRBV5-1; CDR3 protein: ASSLGPEGYEQF
J gene: TRBJ1-1; V gene: TRBV19; CDR3 protein: ASSLRTEAF
J gene: TRBJ2-7; V gene: TRBV10-2; CDR3 protein: ASSVSRDRLVHEQY
J gene: TRBJ2-7; V gene: TRBV2; CDR3 protein: ASSVSKGVEQY
J gene: TRBJ1-1; V gene: TRBV11-2; CDR3 protein: ASSLDGLGGAF
J gene: TRBJ2-5; V gene: TRBV5-1; CDR3 protein: ASSLDRPKETQY